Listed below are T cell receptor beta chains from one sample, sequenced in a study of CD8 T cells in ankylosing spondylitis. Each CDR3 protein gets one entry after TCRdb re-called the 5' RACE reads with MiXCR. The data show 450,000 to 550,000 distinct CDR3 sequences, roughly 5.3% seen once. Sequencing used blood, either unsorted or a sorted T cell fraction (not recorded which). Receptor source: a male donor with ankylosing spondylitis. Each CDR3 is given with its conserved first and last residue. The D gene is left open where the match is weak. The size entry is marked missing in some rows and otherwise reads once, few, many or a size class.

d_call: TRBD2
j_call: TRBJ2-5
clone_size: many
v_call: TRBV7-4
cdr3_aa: CASSPTSGQETQYF
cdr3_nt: TGTGCCAGCAGCCCGACTAGCGGGCAAGAGACCCAGTACTTC

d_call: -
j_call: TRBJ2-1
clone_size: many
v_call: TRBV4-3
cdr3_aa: CASSLTRNNEQFF
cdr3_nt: TGCGCCAGCAGCCTGACTAGGAACAATGAGCAGTTCTTC

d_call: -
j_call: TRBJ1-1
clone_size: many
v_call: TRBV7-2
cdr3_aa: CASSPWGGTEAFF
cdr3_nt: TGTGCCAGCAGCCCTTGGGGGGGGACTGAAGCTTTCTTT

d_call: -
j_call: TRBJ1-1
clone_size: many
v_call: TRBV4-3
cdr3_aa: CASSQGGRGTEAFF
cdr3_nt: TGCGCCAGCAGCCAGGGCGGAAGGGGCACTGAAGCTTTCTTT

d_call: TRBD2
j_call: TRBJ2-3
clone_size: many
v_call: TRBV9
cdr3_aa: CASSPSGVGTDTQYF
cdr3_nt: TGTGCCAGCAGCCCCAGCGGGGTCGGCACAGATACGCAGTATTTT

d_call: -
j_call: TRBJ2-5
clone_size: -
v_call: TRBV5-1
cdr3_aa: CASSLPGASAQETQYF
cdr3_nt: TGCGCCAGCAGCCTACCCGGAGCTAGCGCCCAAGAGACCCAGTACTTC

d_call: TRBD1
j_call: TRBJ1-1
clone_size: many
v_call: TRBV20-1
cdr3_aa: CSARVPYRGLWTEAFF
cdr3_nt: TGCAGTGCTAGAGTCCCCTACAGGGGGCTGTGGACTGAAGCTTTCTTT

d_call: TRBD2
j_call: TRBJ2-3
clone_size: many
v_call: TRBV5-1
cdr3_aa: CASSLGPSGGPTDTQYF
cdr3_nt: TGCGCCAGCAGCTTGGGACCTAGCGGGGGTCCCACAGATACGCAGTATTTT

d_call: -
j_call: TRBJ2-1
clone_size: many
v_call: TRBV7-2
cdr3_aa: CASRDWRNEQFF
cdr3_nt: TGTGCCAGCAGGGACTGGCGGAATGAGCAGTTCTTC

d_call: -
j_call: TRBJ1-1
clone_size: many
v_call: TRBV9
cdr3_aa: CASSVAGGHLTEAFF
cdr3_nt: TGTGCCAGCAGCGTAGCTGGGGGGCATCTAACTGAAGCTTTCTTT

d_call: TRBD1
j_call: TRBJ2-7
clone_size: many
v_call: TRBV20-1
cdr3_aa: CSATGTDYEQYF
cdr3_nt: TGCAGTGCAACCGGGACAGACTACGAGCAGTACTTC

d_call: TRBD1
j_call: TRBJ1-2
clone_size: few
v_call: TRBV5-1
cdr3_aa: CASSPIGQAYGYTF
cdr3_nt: TGCGCCAGCAGCCCTATCGGACAGGCCTATGGCTACACCTTC

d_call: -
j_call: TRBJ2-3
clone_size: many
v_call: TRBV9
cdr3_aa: CASSVGPGRSTDTQYF
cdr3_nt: TGTGCCAGCAGCGTAGGACCAGGGCGGAGTACAGATACGCAGTATTTT

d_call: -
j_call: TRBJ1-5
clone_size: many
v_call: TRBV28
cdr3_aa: CASNKFRGNSNQPQHF
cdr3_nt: TGTGCCAGCAACAAATTTCGAGGGAATAGCAATCAGCCCCAGCATTTT

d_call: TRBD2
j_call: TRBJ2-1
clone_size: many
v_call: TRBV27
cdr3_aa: CASSSVAGGSYNEQFF
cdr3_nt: TGTGCCAGCAGTTCTGTAGCGGGAGGTTCCTACAATGAGCAGTTCTTC

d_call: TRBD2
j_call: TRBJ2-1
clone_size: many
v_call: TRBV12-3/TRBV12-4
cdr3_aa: CASSRPGLVGFRQFF
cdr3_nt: TGTGCCAGCAGTAGACCGGGACTAGTGGGTTTTAGGCAGTTCTTC

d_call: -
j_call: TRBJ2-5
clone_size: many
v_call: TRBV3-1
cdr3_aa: CASSQDASEETQYF
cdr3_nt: TGTGCCAGCAGCCAAGATGCTAGCGAAGAGACCCAGTACTTC

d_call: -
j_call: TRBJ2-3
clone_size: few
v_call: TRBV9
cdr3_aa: CASSVVGSWGTDTQYF
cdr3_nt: TGTGCCAGCAGCGTAGTAGGGAGTTGGGGCACAGATACGCAGTATTTT

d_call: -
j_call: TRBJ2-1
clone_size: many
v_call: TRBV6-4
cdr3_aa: CASRGGSGAEQFF
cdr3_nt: TGTGCCAGCAGAGGGGGGAGTGGAGCTGAGCAGTTCTTC

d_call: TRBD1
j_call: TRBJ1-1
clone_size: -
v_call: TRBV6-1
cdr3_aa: CASRKTGTGEAFF
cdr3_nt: TGTGCCAGCAGGAAGACAGGGACCGGTGAAGCTTTCTTT

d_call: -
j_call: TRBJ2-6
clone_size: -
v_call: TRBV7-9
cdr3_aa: CASRVTGPPGGANVLTF
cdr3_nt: TGTGCCAGCAGAGTGACGGGCCCCCCGGGGGGGGCCAACGTCCTGACTTTC

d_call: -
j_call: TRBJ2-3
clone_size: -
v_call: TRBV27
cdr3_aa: CASSSARPPTDTQYF
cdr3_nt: TGTGCCAGCAGTTCTGCGAGGCCCCCCACAGATACGCAGTATTTT

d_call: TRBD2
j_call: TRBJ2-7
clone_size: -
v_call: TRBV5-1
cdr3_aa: CASSLGTGGINEQYF
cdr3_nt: TGCGCCAGCAGCTTGGGAACGGGGGGGATCAACGAGCAGTACTTC

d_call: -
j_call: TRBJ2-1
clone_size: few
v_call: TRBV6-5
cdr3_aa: CASSYDFYNEQFF
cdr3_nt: TGTGCCAGCAGTTACGATTTTTACAATGAGCAGTTCTTC

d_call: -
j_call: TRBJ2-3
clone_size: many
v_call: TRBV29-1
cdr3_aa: CSVGGPASTDTQYF
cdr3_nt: TGCAGCGTCGGCGGTCCAGCTAGCACAGATACGCAGTATTTT

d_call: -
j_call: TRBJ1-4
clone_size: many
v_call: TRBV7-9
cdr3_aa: CASSLEALVENEKLFF
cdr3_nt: TGTGCCAGCAGCTTAGAGGCCCTAGTCGAGAATGAAAAACTGTTTTTT

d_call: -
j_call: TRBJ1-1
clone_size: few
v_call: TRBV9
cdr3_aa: CASSPIIEAFF
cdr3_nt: TGTGCCAGCAGCCCGATAATTGAAGCTTTCTTT

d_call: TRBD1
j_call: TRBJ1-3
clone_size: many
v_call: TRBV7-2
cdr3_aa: CASSLGTGFGNTIYF
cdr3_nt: TGTGCCAGCAGCTTAGGGACAGGGTTTGGAAACACCATATATTTT

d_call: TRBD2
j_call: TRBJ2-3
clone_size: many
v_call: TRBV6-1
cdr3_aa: CASTPLAGRYTDTQYF
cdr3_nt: TGTGCCAGCACGCCACTAGCGGGACGATACACAGATACGCAGTATTTT

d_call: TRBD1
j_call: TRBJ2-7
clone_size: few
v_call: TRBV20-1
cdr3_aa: CSATNRGTYEQYF
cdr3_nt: TGCAGTGCTACCAACAGGGGGACCTACGAGCAGTACTTC

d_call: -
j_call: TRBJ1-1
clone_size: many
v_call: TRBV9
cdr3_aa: CASSVALDTEAFF
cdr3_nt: TGTGCCAGCAGCGTAGCTTTGGACACTGAAGCTTTCTTT

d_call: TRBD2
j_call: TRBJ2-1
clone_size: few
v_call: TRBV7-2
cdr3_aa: CASSFAGGRYNEQFF
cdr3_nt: TGTGCCAGCAGCTTTGCGGGAGGAAGATACAATGAGCAGTTCTTC

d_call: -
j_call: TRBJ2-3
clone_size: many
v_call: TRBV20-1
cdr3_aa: CSASGGRDSTDTQYF
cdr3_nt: TGCAGTGCTAGTGGCGGTAGAGATAGCACAGATACGCAGTATTTT

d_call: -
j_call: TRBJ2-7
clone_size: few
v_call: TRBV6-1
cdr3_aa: CASTQGPFKVYEQYF
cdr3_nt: TGTGCCAGCACTCAGGGACCTTTTAAGGTCTACGAGCAGTACTTC

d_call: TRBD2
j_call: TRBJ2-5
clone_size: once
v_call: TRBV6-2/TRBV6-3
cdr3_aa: CASSYRPAGKGTQYF
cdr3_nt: TGTGCCAGCAGTTACCGGCCAGCGGGAAAAGGGACCCAGTACTTC

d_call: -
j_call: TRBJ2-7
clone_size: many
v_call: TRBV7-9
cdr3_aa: CASSLTPGKNGEQYF
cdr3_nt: TGTGCCAGCAGCCTTACTCCAGGGAAGAATGGCGAGCAGTACTTC

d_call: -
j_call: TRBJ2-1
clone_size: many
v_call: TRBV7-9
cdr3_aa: CASSGVVGYNEQFF
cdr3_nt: TGTGCCAGCAGCGGGGTTGTGGGCTACAATGAGCAGTTCTTC

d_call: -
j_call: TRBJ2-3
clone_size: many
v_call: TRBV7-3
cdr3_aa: CASSSARADTQYF
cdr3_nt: TGTGCCAGCAGCTCGGCCCGGGCTGATACGCAGTATTTT

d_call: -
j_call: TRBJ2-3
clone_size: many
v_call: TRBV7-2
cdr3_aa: CASSLARVTDTQYF
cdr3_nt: TGTGCCAGCAGCTTAGCGAGGGTAACAGATACGCAGTATTTT

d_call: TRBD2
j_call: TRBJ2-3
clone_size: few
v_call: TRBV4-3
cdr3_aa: CASSPGLDTDTQYF
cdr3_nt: TGCGCCAGCAGCCCGGGACTAGACACAGATACGCAGTATTTT

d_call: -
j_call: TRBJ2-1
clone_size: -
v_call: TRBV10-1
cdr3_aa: CASSESGGPFNEQFF
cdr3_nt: TGCGCCAGCAGTGAGTCGGGTGGTCCGTTCAATGAGCAGTTCTTC

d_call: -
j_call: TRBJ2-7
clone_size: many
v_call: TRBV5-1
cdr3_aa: CASSLDSGTFYEQYF
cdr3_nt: TGCGCCAGCAGCTTGGATTCCGGCACCTTCTACGAGCAGTACTTC

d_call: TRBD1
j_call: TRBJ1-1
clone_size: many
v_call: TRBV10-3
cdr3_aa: CAISGTGKDEAFF
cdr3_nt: TGTGCCATCAGTGGGACAGGCAAAGACGAAGCTTTCTTT

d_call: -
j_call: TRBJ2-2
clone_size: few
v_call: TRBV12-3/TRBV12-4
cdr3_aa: CASKGRGTGELFF
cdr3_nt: TGTGCCAGCAAAGGGCGGGGAACCGGGGAGCTGTTTTTT

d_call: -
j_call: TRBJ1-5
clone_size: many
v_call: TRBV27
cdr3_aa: CASSLSNRVNQPQHF
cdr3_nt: TGTGCCAGCAGTTTATCGAACAGGGTCAATCAGCCCCAGCATTTT

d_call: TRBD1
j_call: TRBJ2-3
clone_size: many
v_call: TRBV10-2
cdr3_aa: CASSSGTGVTDTQYF
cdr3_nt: TGCGCCAGCAGTTCCGGGACAGGGGTCACAGATACGCAGTATTTT

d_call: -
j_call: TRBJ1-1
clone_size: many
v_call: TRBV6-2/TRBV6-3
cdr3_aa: CASSYSPWGAKDTEAFF
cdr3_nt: TGTGCCAGCAGTTACTCGCCCTGGGGGGCAAAGGACACTGAAGCTTTCTTT

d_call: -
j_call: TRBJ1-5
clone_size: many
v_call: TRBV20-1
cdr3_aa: CSAGTLRSNQPQHF
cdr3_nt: TGCAGTGCTGGGACGCTTAGGAGCAATCAGCCCCAGCATTTT

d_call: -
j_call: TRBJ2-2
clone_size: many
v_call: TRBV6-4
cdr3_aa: CASSEGRAASGELFF
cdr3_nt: TGTGCCAGCAGTGAGGGCCGTGCGGCGTCCGGGGAGCTGTTTTTT

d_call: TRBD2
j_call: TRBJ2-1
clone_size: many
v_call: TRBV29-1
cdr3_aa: CSAMPGLGSEQFF
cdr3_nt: TGCAGCGCCATGCCGGGACTAGGTTCTGAGCAGTTCTTC

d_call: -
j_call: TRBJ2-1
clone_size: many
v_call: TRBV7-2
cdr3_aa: CASRWTINEQFF
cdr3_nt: TGTGCCAGCAGATGGACTATAAATGAGCAGTTCTTC

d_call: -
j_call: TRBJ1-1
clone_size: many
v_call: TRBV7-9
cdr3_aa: CASSLDQTEAFF
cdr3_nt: TGTGCCAGCAGCTTAGACCAGACTGAAGCTTTCTTT

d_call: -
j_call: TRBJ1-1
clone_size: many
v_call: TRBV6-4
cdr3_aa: CASSDSGSSEAFF
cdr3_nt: TGTGCCAGCAGTGACTCAGGCAGTTCTGAAGCTTTCTTT

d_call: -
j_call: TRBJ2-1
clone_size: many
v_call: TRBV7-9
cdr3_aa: CASSLQRATF
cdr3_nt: TGTGCCAGCAGCTTACAACGGGCCACCTTC

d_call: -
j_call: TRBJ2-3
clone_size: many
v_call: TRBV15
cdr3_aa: CATSRDLLADTQYF
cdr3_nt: TGTGCCACCAGCAGAGATCTGTTGGCCGATACGCAGTATTTT

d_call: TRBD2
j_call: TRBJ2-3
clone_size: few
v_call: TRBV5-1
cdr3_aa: CASSITSGRAGWTDTQYF
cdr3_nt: TGCGCCAGCAGCATTACTAGCGGGAGGGCCGGATGGACAGATACGCAGTATTTT

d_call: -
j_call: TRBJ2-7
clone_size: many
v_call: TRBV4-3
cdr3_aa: CASSQDPKGYEQYF
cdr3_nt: TGCGCCAGCAGCCAAGATCCAAAGGGGTACGAGCAGTACTTC

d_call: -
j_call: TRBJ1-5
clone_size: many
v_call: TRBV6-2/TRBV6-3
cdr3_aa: CASSILVIEPGGKDQPQHF
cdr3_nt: TGTGCCAGCAGCATACTGGTAATTGAGCCGGGGGGCAAGGATCAGCCCCAGCATTTT

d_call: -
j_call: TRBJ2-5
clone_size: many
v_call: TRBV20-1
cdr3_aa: CSARALGVETQYF
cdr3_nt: TGCAGTGCTAGAGCCTTAGGGGTAGAGACCCAGTACTTC